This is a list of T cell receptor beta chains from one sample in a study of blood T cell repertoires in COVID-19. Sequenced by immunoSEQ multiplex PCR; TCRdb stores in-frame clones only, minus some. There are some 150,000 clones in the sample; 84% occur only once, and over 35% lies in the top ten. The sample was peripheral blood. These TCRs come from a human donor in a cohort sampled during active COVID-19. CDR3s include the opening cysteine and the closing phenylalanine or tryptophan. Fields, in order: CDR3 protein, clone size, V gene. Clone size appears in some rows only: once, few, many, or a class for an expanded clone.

CASSLVAGRSVNTEAFF,NA,TRBV5-1
CASSWDRGETQYF,NA,TRBV19
CASRIQTVHGYTF,NA,TRBV5-1
CASSDAGWSAGELFF,NA,TRBV25-1
CASSLSRLASAYNEQFF,NA,TRBV4-3
CASSQTLGQAPGYTF,NA,TRBV7-9
CAISARSPYEQYF,NA,TRBV10-3
CSVEGPDGTDTQYF,NA,TRBV29-1
CAISESRKEAFF,NA,TRBV10-3
CASKLVRAGANVLTF,NA,TRBV7-2
CASRLSSANTGELFF,NA,TRBV11-3
CASRLAEGFTGELFF,NA,TRBV27
CASGETNYGYTF,NA,TRBV9
CASSDRGGEKLFF,NA,TRBV19
CASSGGGTYNEQFF,NA,TRBV6-2/TRBV6-3
CASSLSRGLYGYTF,NA,TRBV7-8
CASRFQSRDTQYF,NA,TRBV12-3/TRBV12-4
CASSEFAGSGGYTF,NA,TRBV10-2
CASSQDLDRLYEQYF,once,TRBV4-3
CSVDPAGDTGELFF,NA,TRBV29-1
CASSAAGGWGNTEAFF,NA,TRBV6-1
CASRTSGGARDEQFF,NA,TRBV19
CASSYSGREDYEQYF,NA,TRBV6-2/TRBV6-3
CASSFRDRGRNGYTF,NA,TRBV27
CASSLGGPAYNEQFF,once,TRBV5-1
CASSVRRSNNEQFF,NA,TRBV5-1
CASSQVVVAGQPQHF,NA,TRBV4-1
CASSQAANRVLTGELFF,NA,TRBV4-3
CALAVGLFKAKNIQYF,NA,TRBV24-1
CASSFSPGGVNYGYTF,NA,TRBV5-6
CASSQNRAGANVLTF,NA,TRBV3-1/TRBV3-2
CASSDPGLAGGYTF,NA,TRBV2
CASSIQETQYF,once,TRBV12-3/TRBV12-4
CAISDRGNTEAFF,NA,TRBV10-3
CASSEVVGQPQHF,NA,TRBV6-1
CASSLPLAGLADTQYF,NA,TRBV11-3
CASSTGYDGYTF,NA,TRBV2
CASSLSRTDGNTIYF,NA,TRBV7-6
CASSYREDTEAFF,NA,TRBV6-9
CASSGQGIDTGELFF,NA,TRBV5-1
CASSPWTSSYEQYF,NA,TRBV7-9
CASSSPRGSNTEAFF,NA,TRBV7-2
CASSLGSGGGDIQYF,NA,TRBV7-6
CASSVGTPGLGNQPQHF,NA,TRBV6-1
CASSGQPGYEQFF,NA,TRBV6-4
CAIREGENSPLHF,few,TRBV10-3
CASSVGTGGTDTQYF,NA,TRBV9
CASSVATGTATNTEAFF,few,TRBV9
CASSLGQGSTEAFF,NA,TRBV7-9
CASKLRTGNTEAFF,NA,TRBV6-5
CASRSQREIADTQYF,NA,TRBV27
CASSQVFGQGNSPLHF,NA,TRBV14
CASSGNSGNTIYF,NA,TRBV9
CASSISGGNSPLHF,few,TRBV19